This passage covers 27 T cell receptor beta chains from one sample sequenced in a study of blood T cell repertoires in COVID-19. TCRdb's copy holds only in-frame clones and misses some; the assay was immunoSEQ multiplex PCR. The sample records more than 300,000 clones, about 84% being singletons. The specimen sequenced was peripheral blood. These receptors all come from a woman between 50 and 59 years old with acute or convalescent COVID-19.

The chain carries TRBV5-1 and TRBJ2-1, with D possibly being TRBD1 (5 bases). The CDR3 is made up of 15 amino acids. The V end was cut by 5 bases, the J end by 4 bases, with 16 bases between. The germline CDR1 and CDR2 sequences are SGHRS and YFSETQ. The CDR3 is CASRMQQASYNEQFF. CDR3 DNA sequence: TGCGCCAGCAGAATGCAACAGGCTAGTTACAATGAGCAGTTCTTC.

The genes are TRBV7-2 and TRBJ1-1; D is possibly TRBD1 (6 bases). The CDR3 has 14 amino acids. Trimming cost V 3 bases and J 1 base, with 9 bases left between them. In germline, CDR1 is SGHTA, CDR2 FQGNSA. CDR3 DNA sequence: TGTGCCAGCAGCTTCAGGGGTGAGAACACTGAAGCTTTCTTT. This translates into CASSFRGENTEAFF.

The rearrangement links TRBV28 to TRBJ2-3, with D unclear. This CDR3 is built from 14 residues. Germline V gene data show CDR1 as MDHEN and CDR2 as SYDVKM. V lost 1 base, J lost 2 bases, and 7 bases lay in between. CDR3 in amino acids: CASSLSLVTDTQYF. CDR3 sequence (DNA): TGTGCCAGCAGTTTATCACTCGTCACAGATACGCAGTATTTT.

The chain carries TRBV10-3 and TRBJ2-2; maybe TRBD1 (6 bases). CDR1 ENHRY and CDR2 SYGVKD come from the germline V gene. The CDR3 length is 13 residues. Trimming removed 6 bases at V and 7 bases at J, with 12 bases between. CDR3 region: CAIRTQGNGELFF. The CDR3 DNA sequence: TGTGCCATCAGGACACAGGGTAACGGGGAGCTGTTTTTT.

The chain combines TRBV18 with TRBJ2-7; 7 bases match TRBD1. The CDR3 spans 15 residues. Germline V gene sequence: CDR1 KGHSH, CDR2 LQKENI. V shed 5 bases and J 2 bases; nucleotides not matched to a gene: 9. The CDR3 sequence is CASSVNRGGTYEQYF. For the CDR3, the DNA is TGTGCCAGCTCAGTTAACAGGGGCGGAACCTACGAGCAGTACTTC.

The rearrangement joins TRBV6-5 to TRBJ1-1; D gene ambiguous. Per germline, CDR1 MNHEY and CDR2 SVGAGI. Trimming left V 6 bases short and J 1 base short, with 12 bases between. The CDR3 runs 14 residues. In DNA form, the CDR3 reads TGTGCCAGCAGCTATGACATGGGGAACACTGAAGCTTTCTTT. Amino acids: CASSYDMGNTEAFF.

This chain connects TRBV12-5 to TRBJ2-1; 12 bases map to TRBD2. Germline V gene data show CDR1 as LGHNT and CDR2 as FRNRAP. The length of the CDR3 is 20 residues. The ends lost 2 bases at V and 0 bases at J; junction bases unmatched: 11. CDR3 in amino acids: CASGLMGLAGSVSSYNEQFF. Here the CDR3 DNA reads TGTGCTAGTGGTTTGATGGGACTAGCGGGTTCGGTGAGCTCCTACAATGAGCAGTTCTTC.

CDR3 residues: CATSRDRGSPLHF. DNA of the CDR3: TGTGCCACCAGCAGAGATCGGGGTTCACCCCTCCACTTT. V and J are TRBV15 and TRBJ1-6; D is unresolved. Germline V gives CDR1 LNHNV, CDR2 YYDKDF (reference sequence). The CDR3 covers 13 residues. V was cut by 0 bases and J by 9 bases, with 6 bases left in between.

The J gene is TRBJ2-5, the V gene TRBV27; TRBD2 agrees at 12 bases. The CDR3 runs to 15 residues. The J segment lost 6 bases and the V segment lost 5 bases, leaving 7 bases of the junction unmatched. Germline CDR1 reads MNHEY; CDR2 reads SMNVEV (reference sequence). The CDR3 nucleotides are TGTGCCAGCAGTCCTCTGACTAGCGGGAGACAGACCCAGTACTTC. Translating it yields CASSPLTSGRQTQYF.

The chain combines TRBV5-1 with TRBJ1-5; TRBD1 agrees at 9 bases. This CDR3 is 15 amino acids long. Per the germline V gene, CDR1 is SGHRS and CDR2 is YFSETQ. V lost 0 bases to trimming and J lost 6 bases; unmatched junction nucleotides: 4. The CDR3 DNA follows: TGCGCCAGCAGCTTGGCACAGGGGGCAGGTCAGCCCCAGCATTTT. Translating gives CASSLAQGAGQPQHF.

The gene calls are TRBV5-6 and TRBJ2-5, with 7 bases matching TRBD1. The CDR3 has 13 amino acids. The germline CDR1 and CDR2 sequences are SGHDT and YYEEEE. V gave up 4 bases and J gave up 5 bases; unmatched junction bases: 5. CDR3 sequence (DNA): TGTGCCAGCAGCGAGGACAGGATGGAGACCCAGTACTTC. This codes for CASSEDRMETQYF.

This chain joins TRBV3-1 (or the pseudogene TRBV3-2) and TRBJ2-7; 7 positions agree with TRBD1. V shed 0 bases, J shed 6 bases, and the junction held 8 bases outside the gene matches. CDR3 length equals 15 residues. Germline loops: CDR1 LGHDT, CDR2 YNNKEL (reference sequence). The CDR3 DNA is TGTGCCAGCAGCCAAGATAGAGACAGGGTCGGCGAGCAGTACTTC. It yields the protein CASSQDRDRVGEQYF.

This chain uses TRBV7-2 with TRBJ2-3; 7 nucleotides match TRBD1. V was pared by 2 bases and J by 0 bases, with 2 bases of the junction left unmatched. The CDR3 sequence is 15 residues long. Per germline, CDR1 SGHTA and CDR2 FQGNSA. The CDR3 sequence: CASSLYRGSTDTQYF. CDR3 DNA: TGTGCCAGCAGCTTATACAGGGGCAGCACAGATACGCAGTATTTT.

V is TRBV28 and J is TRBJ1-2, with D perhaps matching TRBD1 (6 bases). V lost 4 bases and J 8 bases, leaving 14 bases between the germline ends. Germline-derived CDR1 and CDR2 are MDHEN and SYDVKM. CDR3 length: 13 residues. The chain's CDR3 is CASSSTDRKGYTF. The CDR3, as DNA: TGTGCCAGCAGTTCGACCGACAGGAAGGGCTACACCTTC.

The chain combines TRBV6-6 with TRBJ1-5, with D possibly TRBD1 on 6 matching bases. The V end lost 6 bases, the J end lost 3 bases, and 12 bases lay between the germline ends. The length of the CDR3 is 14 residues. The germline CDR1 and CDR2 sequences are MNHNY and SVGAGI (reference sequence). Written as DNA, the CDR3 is TGTGCCAGCAGCCTCCAGGGGTACAATCAGCCCCAGCATTTT. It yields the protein CASSLQGYNQPQHF.

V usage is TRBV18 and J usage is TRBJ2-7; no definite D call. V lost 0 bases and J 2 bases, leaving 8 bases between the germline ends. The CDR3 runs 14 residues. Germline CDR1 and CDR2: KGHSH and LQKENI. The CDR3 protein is CASSPPGSTYEQYF. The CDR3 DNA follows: TGTGCCAGCTCACCACCGGGCAGCACCTACGAGCAGTACTTC.

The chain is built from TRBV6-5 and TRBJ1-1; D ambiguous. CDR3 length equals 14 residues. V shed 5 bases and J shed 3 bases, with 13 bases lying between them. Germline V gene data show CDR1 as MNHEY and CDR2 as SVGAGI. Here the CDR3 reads CASSRRERDTEAFF. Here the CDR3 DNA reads TGTGCCAGCAGTCGGCGGGAGAGGGACACTGAAGCTTTCTTT.

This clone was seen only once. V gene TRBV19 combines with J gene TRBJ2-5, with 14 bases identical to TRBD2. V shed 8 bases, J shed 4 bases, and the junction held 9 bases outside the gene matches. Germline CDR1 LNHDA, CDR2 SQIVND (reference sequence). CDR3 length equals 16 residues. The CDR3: CASAGTSGRVGETQYF. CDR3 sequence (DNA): TGTGCCAGTGCCGGGACTAGCGGGAGAGTAGGAGAGACCCAGTACTTC.

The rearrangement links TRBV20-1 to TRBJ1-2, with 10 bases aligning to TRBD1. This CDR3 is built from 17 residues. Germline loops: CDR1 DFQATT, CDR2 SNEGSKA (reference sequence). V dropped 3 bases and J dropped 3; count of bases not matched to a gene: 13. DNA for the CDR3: TGCAGTGCTAGTCCCCACCTCGACAGGGGGCTAGACTATGGCTACACCTTC. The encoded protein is CSASPHLDRGLDYGYTF.

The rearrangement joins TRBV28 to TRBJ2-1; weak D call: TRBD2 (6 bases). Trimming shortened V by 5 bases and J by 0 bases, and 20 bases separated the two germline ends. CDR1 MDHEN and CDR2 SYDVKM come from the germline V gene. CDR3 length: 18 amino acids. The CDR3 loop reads CASSGYRIAASSYNEQFF. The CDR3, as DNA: TGTGCCAGCAGTGGCTACCGGATAGCGGCTAGCTCCTACAATGAGCAGTTCTTC.

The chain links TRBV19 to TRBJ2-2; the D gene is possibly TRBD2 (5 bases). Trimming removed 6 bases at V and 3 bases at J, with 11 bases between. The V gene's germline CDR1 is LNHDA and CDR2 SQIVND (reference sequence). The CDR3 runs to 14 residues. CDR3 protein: CASSEGDYTGELFF. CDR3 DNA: TGTGCCAGTAGCGAGGGAGATTACACCGGGGAGCTGTTTTTT.

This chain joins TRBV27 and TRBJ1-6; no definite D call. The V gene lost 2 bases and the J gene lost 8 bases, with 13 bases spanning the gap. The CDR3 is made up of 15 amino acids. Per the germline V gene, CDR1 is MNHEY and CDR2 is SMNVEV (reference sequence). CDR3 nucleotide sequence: TGTGCCAGCAGTTTAAGTGGAGGGAGACATTCACCCCTCCACTTT. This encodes CASSLSGGRHSPLHF.

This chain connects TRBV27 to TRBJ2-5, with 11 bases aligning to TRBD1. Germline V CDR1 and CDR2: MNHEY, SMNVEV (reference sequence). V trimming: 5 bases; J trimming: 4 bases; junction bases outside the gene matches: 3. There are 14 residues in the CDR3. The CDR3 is CASSRDRGLETQYF. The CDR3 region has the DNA TGTGCCAGCAGTCGGGACAGGGGGTTAGAGACCCAGTACTTC.

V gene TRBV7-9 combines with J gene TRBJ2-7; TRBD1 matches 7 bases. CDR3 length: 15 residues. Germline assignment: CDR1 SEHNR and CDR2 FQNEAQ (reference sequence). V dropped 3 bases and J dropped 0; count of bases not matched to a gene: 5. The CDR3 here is CASSFDREISYEQYF. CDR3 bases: TGTGCCAGCAGCTTTGACAGGGAGATCTCCTACGAGCAGTACTTC. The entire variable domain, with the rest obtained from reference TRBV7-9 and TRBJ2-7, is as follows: DTGVSQNPRHKITKRGQNVTFRCDPISEHNRLYWYRQTLGQGPEFLTYFQNEAQLEKSRLLSDRFSAERPKGSFSTLEIQRTEQGDSAMYLCASSFDREISYEQYFGPGTRLTVT.

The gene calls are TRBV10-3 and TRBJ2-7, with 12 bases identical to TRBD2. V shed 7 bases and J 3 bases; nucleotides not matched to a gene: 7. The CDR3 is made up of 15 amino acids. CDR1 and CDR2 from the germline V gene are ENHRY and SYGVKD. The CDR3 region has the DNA TGTGCCATCAATTCCAGGACTAGCGGGGACTACGAGCAGTACTTC. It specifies CAINSRTSGDYEQYF.

As DNA, the CDR3 is TGTGCCTGGAGTGTAAGACTAATGGGGAGTGAAAAACTGTTTTTT. Its protein is CAWSVRLMGSEKLFF. The V call is TRBV30, the J call TRBJ1-4; D remains ambiguous. The CDR3 covers 15 residues. Per germline, CDR1 GTSNPN and CDR2 SVGIG (reference sequence). The V and J ends lost 0 bases and 7 bases respectively, with 15 bases between them.

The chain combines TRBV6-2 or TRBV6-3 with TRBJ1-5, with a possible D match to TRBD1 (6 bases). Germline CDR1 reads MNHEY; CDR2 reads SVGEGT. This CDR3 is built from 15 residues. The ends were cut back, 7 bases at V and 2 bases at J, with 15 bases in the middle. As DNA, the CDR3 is TGTGCCAGCACCCCTGGGACAACACGCAATCAGCCCCAGCATTTT. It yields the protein CASTPGTTRNQPQHF.